This T cell receptor (beta chain) comes out of a study of CD8 T cells in ankylosing spondylitis. TCRdb called the 5' RACE reads again in MiXCR, with one record for every CDR3 protein. This table holds around 250,000 distinct CDR3 sequences, 18% found once. This CDR3 region has 13 residues. Germline assignment: CDR1 KGHDR and CDR2 SFDVKD. J was trimmed by 3 bases and V by 7 bases; bases with no gene match: 3. This rearrangement joins TRBV24-1 to TRBJ2-7, with 9 bases matching TRBD1. The specimen was blood, either unsorted or a sorted T cell fraction (not recorded which). The sequence was obtained from a male donor with ankylosing spondylitis or in good health (not recorded which). CDR3 residues: CATRGQGIYEQYF. The CDR3 DNA sequence: TGTGCCACCAGAGGACAGGGGATCTACGAGCAGTACTTC.